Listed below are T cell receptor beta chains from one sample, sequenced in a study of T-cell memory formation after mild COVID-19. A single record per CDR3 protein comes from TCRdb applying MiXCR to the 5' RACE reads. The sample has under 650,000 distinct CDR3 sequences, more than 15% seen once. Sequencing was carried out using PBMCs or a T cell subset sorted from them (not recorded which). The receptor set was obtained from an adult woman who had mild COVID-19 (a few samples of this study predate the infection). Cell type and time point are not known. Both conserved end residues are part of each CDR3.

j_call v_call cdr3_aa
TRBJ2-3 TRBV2 CASRRQSSLPLTDTQYF
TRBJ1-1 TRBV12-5 CASGLVNWGNTEAFF
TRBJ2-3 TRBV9 CASSVVGGPARNTQYF
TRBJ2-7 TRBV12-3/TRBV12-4 CASRKEGLSYEQYF
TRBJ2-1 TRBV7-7 CASSTQGASSYNEQFF
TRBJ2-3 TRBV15 CATRGTGGGDTQYF
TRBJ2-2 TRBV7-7 CASSPETSSTGELFF
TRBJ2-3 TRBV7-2 CASSSDRWRYTQYF
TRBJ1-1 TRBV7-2 CASSGGRNTEAFF
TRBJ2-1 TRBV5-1 CASSLGTLDFNEQFF
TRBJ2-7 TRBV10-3 CAISFGGTYEQYF
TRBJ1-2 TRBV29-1 CSVVDYLYGYTF
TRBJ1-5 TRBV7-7 CASSPGRGGNQPQHF
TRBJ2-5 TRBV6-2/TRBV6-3 CASRNYTFQGETQYF
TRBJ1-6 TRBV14 CASSQVESPLHF
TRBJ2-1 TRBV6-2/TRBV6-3 CASSYSLEGLTHEQFF
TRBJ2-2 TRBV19 CASSIYAGTGELFF
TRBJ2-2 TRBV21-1 CASRKTWTSGKVGELFF
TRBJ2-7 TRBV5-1 CASKLGEGASYEQYF
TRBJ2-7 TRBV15 CATSSGGDSYEQYF
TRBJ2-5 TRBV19 CASSTGEVVQETQYF
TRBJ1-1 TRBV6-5 CASRPDRSMNTEAFF
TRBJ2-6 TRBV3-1 CASSQDGVRHSGANVLTF
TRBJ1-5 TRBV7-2 CASSLEGMFQPQHF
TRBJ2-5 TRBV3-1 CASSQGPSETQYF
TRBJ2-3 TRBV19 CATGRSSGSKADTQYF
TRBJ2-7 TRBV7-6 CASSLGNGGDYEQYF
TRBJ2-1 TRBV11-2 CASSLLAGVGNEQFF
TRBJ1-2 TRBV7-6 CASSLGQGATEGYTF
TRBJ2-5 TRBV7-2 CASSSSAFETQYF
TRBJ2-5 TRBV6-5 CASNPWGTGRETQYF
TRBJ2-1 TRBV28 CASSFTSGNEQFF
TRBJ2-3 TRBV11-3 CASSYGGGGPGDTQYF
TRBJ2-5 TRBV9 CASSPRAGGPEETQYF
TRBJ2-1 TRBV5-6 CASRSLAGVRDNEQFF
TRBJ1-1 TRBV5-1 CASSPTGGSMNTEAFF
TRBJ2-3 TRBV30 CAWSEGWDTQYF
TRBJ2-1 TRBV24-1 CATSDGRTGTNEQFF
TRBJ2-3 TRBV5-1 CASSPGRAGGYSTDTQYF
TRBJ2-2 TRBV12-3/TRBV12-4 CASSRAGNTGELFF
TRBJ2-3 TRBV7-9 CASSPPGLQTDTQYF
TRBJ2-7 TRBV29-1 CSAGTGGGYEQYF
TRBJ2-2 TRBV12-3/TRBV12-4 CASNPASQNTGELFF
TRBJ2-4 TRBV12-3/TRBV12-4 CASSRSLALAKNIQYF